The entry below gives a single T cell receptor (beta chain) sequence along with its context. The entry originates in a study of blood T cell repertoires in COVID-19. Looking at the study overall: Samples of COVID-19 (acute and convalescent) were obtained from the United States, Italy and Spain. PBMCs, B-cell-depleted T cells, or T cells were the source of the cDNA or gDNA that made up the material.

Per the authors' pipeline: Scientists estimated how many nucleated cells there were by amplifying reference gene primers. TCRdb's table, derived via immunoSEQ multiplex PCR, lists solely in-frame clones and lacks some. V, J and clone size are taken as reported in that table, and D and trimming were inferred from the DNA itself. The sample records around 100,000 clones, around 90% being singletons. With V trimmed by 3 bases and J by 0 bases, 4 bases remained unmatched. Looked up from germline, CDR1 is SEHNR and CDR2 is FQNEAQ (reference sequence). The CDR3 runs to 16 residues. The sample comprised peripheral blood. This receptor was taken from a human donor in a cohort sampled during active COVID-19. The rearrangement links TRBV7-9 to TRBJ2-4; 8 nucleotides agree with TRBD1. Here the CDR3 reads CASSLHRGLAKNIQYF. The CDR3 nucleotides are TGTGCCAGCAGCTTGCACAGGGGGTTAGCCAAAAACATTCAGTACTTC.